A single sample is the source of the 18 T cell receptor beta chains below, sequenced in a study of response to subunit inactivated influenza vaccine. MiXCR, applied by TCRdb to the RT-PCR reads, yields one record per CDR3 protein. The data contain approximately 500,000 distinct CDR3 sequences, around 13% of them singletons. The input for sequencing was PBMCs from blood, taken approximately 13 days after vaccination. These receptors were collected from a man aged 50 or older who received an inactivated influenza vaccine.

This clonotype has a handful of counts. The gene calls are TRBV5-6 and TRBJ2-3; no clear D gene. V lost 5 bases and J 1 base, leaving 14 bases between the germline ends. The length of the CDR3 is 15 residues. CDR1 SGHDT and CDR2 YYEEEE come from the germline V gene. The CDR3 loop is CASRVSLDGTDTQYF. The CDR3 bases are TGTGCCAGCAGGGTCTCACTTGACGGCACAGATACGCAGTATTTT.

Many counts were recorded for this clonotype. The chain has TRBV12-3 or TRBV12-4 and TRBJ1-1; TRBD1 is a possible D gene (6 bases). Trimming removed 7 bases at V and 0 bases at J, with 15 bases between. There are 15 residues in the CDR3. The CDR3 coding sequence is TGTGCCAGCATACCGGCGGGACAAATGAACACTGAAGCTTTCTTT. Translation gives CASIPAGQMNTEAFF.

This clonotype was found a few times. The chain links TRBV29-1 to TRBJ2-5, with D unclear. This CDR3 is 13 amino acids long. From germline, CDR1 is SQVTM and CDR2 ANQGSEA. The ends were cut back, 4 bases at V and 5 bases at J, with 14 bases in the middle. The CDR3 here is CSVVNSMMETQYF. In DNA form, the CDR3 reads TGCAGCGTTGTGAACAGTATGATGGAGACCCAGTACTTC.

There are a few counts of this clonotype. This rearrangement joins TRBV7-8 to TRBJ1-1, with unresolved D. Trimming stripped 5 bases from V and 1 base from J, with 8 bases between. This CDR3 region has 13 residues. Germline values: CDR1 SGHVS, CDR2 FQNEAQ. In nucleotides, the CDR3 is TGTGCCAGCAGCATGACACCGAACACTGAAGCTTTCTTT. Translation gives CASSMTPNTEAFF.

This sequence joins TRBV2 and TRBJ2-2; possible D gene TRBD1, 6 bases. CDR3 length: 13 residues. The V and J ends lost 6 bases and 5 bases respectively, with 10 bases between them. Germline values: CDR1 SNHLY, CDR2 FYNNEI. The CDR3 DNA follows: TGTGCCAGCAGCCCCGGACAGACCGGGGAGCTGTTTTTT. This gives the protein CASSPGQTGELFF.

The chain links TRBV5-5 to TRBJ2-6; D not resolved. Trimming stripped 3 bases from V and 3 bases from J, with 10 bases between. Looked up from germline, CDR1 is SGHKS and CDR2 is YYEKEE (reference sequence). This CDR3 spans 15 amino acids. DNA of the CDR3: TGTGCCAGCAGCTCGGTAAGGGTTGGGGCCAACGTCCTGACTTTC. The encoded protein is CASSSVRVGANVLTF.

The rearrangement uses TRBV20-1 and TRBJ2-3; D gene uncertain. Trimming stripped 3 bases from V and 5 bases from J, with 6 bases between. Germline V lookup: CDR1 DFQATT, CDR2 SNEGSKA (reference sequence). The CDR3 is 11 amino acids. CDR3 protein: CSASGGDTQYF. CDR3 DNA sequence: TGCAGTGCTAGCGGCGGAGATACGCAGTATTTT.

This chain joins TRBV6-1 and TRBJ1-5; no definite D call. Germline V gives CDR1 MNHNS, CDR2 SASEGT. The V and J ends lost 3 bases and 5 bases respectively, with 14 bases between them. CDR3 length equals 15 residues. This CDR3 reads CASSEEAAPHQPQHF. Here the CDR3 DNA reads TGTGCCAGCAGTGAGGAGGCAGCCCCTCATCAGCCCCAGCATTTT.

J is TRBJ2-1 and V is TRBV7-2; 8 bases are a match to TRBD2. V shed 1 base and J 2 bases; nucleotides not matched to a gene: 4. Germline assignment: CDR1 SGHTA and CDR2 FQGNSA. This CDR3 comprises 16 residues. The CDR3 loop reads CASSLVSRGAYNEQFF. For the CDR3, the DNA is TGTGCCAGCAGCTTAGTATCGCGGGGGGCCTACAATGAGCAGTTCTTC.

In its sample, this clonotype was seen a few times. The chain couples TRBV12-3 or TRBV12-4 to TRBJ1-4; 8 bases are shared with TRBD1. The ends lost 5 bases at V and 5 bases at J; junction bases unmatched: 4. The CDR3 covers 14 residues. CDR3 amino acids: CASSGQGKNEKLFF. The CDR3 DNA is TGTGCCAGCAGTGGACAGGGAAAGAATGAAAAACTGTTTTTT.

Many counts were recorded for this clonotype. This chain joins TRBV5-1 and TRBJ2-3; 9 bases fit TRBD2. V gave up 2 bases and J gave up 4 bases; unmatched junction bases: 11. Germline assignment: CDR1 SGHRS and CDR2 YFSETQ. The CDR3 contains 17 residues. CDR3 nucleotide sequence: TGCGCCAGCAGCTTAGGCCTTAGCGGGAGCAGCGCAGATACGCAGTATTTT. Amino acid sequence: CASSLGLSGSSADTQYF.

This clonotype was seen a few times. The chain carries TRBV7-9 and TRBJ1-2; weak D call: TRBD1 (5 bases). Germline values: CDR1 SEHNR, CDR2 FQNEAQ (reference sequence). CDR3 length equals 14 residues. V was pared by 5 bases and J by 2 bases, with 12 bases between. CDR3 region: CASSPTEWNYGYTF. The CDR3 region has the DNA TGTGCCAGCAGCCCGACAGAATGGAACTATGGCTACACCTTC.

This clonotype was counted ten times or more. The rearrangement links TRBV29-1 to TRBJ2-2, with 8 positions matching TRBD1. This CDR3 is 16 amino acids long. With 2 bases clipped from V and 1 base from J, the junction kept 6 bases outside the gene matches. CDR1 is SQVTM and CDR2 is ANQGSEA in the germline V gene. The CDR3 DNA sequence: TGCAGCGTTGAACTAAAAGGACAGGGGAACACCGGGGAGCTGTTTTTT. Encoded protein: CSVELKGQGNTGELFF.

This clonotype was counted only a few times. The chain links TRBV6-4 to TRBJ1-2; D gene uncertain. Germline V gene sequence: CDR1 MRHNA, CDR2 SNTAGT. CDR3 length equals 10 residues. Trimming removed 0 bases from V and 11 bases from J, with 4 bases in between. The CDR3, as DNA: TGTGCCAGCAGTGACTCTGGGTACACCTTC. This sequence encodes CASSDSGYTF.

There are a few counts of this clonotype. In DNA form, the CDR3 reads TGTGCCAGTAGTATCAGGCTCCAGAGCTCCTACAATGAGCAGTTCTTC. It yields the protein CASSIRLQSSYNEQFF. The V call is TRBV19, the J call TRBJ2-1; D uncertain. Trimming removed 3 bases at V and 0 bases at J, with 12 bases between. The V gene's germline CDR1 is LNHDA and CDR2 SQIVND (reference sequence). The CDR3 has 16 residues.

This clonotype was observed many times. V and J are TRBV9 and TRBJ1-1; 10 nucleotides match TRBD1. The CDR3 is made up of 15 amino acids. V dropped 0 bases and J dropped 4; count of bases not matched to a gene: 3. Germline V CDR1 and CDR2: SGDLS, YYNGEE. This CDR3 reads CASSVAGTGATEAFF. Here the CDR3 DNA reads TGTGCCAGCAGCGTAGCTGGGACAGGGGCCACTGAAGCTTTCTTT.

V is TRBV7-9 and J is TRBJ2-5; D is unresolved. V lost 7 bases and J lost 3, with 12 bases in between. The CDR3 is 13 amino acids. CDR1 and CDR2 from the germline V gene are SEHNR and FQNEAQ (reference sequence). The CDR3 bases are TGTGCCAGCACCTTCGGCAGAAAAGAGACCCAGTACTTC. It encodes CASTFGRKETQYF.

V and J are TRBV7-9 and TRBJ2-1, with a possible D match to TRBD1 (5 bases). Germline V lookup: CDR1 SEHNR, CDR2 FQNEAQ (reference sequence). The length of the CDR3 is 13 residues. The V end lost 5 bases, the J end lost 8 bases, and 13 bases lay between the germline ends. The CDR3 region has the DNA TGTGCCAGCAGCCTTGCAGGGTCCGATGAGCAGTTCTTC. Its translation is CASSLAGSDEQFF.